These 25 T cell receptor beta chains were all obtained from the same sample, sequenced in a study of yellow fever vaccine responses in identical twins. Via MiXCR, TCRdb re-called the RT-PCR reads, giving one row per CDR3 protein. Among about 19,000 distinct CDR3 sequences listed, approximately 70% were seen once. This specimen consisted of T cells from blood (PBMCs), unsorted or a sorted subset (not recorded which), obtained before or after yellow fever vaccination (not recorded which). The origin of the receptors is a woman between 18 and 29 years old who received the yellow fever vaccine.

The CDR3 sequence: CASSQGSYNEQFF. CDR3 nucleotide sequence: TGTGCCAGCAGCCAAGGCTCCTACAATGAGCAGTTCTTC. The J gene is TRBJ2-1, the V gene TRBV6-1, with no clear D. The germline CDR1 and CDR2 sequences are MNHNS and SASEGT. Deletions cut 6 bases from V and 0 bases from J, with 6 bases between. This CDR3 comprises 13 residues.

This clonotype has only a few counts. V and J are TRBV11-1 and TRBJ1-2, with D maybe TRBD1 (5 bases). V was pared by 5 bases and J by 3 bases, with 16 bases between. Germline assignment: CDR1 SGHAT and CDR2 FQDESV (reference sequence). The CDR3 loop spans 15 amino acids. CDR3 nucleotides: TGTGCCAGCAGCCCCCAAACCGACAGCTACTATGGCTACACCTTC. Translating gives CASSPQTDSYYGYTF.

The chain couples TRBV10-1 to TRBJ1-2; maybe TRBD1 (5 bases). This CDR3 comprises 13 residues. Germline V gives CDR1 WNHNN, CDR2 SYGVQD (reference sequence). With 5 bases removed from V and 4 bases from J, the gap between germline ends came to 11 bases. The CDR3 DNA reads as TGCGCCAGCAGTCCTGCCAGGGCCTATGGCTACACCTTC. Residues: CASSPARAYGYTF.

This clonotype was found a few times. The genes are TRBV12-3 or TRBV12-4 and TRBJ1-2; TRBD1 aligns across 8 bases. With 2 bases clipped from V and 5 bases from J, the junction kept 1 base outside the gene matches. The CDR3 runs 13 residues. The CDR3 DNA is TGTGCCAGCAGTTTAACAGGGGGATATGGCTACACCTTC. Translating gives CASSLTGGYGYTF.

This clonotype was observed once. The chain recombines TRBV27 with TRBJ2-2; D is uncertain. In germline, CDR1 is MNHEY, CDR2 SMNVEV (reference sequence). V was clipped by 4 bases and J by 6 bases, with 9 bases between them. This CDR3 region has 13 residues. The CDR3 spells CASSSRIAGELFF. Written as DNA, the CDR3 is TGTGCCAGCAGTTCGCGAATCGCCGGGGAGCTGTTTTTT.

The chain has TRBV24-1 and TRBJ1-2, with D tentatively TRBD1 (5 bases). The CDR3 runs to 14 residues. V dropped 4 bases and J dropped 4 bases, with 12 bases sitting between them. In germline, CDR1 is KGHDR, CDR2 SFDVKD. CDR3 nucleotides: TGTGCCACCAGTGACCCGACAGAGGGCTATGGCTACACCTTC. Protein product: CATSDPTEGYGYTF.

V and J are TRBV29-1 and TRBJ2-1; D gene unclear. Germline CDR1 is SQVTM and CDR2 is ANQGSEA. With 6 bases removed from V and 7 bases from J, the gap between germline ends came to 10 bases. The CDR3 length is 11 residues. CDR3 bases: TGCAGCGTCCGCCGTGGGAATGAGCAGTTCTTC. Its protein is CSVRRGNEQFF.

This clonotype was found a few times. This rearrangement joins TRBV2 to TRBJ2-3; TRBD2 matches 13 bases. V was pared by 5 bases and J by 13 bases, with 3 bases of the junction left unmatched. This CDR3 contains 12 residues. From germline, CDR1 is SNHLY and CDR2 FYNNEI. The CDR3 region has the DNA TGTGCCAGCAGTTGGACTAGCGGGAGAGAGTATTTT. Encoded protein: CASSWTSGREYF.

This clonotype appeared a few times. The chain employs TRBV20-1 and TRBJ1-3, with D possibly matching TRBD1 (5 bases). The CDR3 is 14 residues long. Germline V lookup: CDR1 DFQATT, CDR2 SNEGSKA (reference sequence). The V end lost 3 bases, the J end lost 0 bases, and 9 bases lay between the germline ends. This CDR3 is CSASQGLSGNTIYF. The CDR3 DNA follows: TGCAGTGCTAGTCAGGGCCTCTCTGGAAACACCATATATTTT.

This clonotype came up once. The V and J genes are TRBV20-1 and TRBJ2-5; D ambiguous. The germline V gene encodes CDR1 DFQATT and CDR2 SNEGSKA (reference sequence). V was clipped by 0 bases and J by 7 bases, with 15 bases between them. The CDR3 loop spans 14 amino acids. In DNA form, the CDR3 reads TGCAGTGCTAGAGATAGCAGCCCCCTGGGGACCCAGTACTTC. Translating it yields CSARDSSPLGTQYF.

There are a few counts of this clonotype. In DNA, the CDR3 is TGTGCCAGCATGGGGCTAGCGGGAGGAACTCAAGAGACCCAGTACTTC. Its translation: CASMGLAGGTQETQYF. The chain employs TRBV2 and TRBJ2-5; 11 bases align to TRBD2. Trimming took 7 bases from V and 2 from J; bases not matched to a gene: 9. Germline V gene data show CDR1 as SNHLY and CDR2 as FYNNEI. CDR3 size: 16 residues. Supplemented by reference TRBV2 and TRBJ2-5, the full variable domain reads EPEVTQTPSHQVTQMGQEVILRCVPISNHLYFYWYRQILGQKVEFLVSFYNNEISEKSEIFDDQFSVERPDGSNFTLKIRSTKLEDSAMYFCASMGLAGGTQETQYFGPGTRLLVL.

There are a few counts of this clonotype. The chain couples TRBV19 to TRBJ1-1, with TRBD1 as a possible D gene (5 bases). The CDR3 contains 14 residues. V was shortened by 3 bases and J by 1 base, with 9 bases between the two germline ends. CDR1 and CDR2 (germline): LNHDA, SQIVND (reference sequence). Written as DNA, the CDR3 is TGTGCCAGTAGTATGTGGCAGGGGAACACTGAAGCTTTCTTT. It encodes CASSMWQGNTEAFF.

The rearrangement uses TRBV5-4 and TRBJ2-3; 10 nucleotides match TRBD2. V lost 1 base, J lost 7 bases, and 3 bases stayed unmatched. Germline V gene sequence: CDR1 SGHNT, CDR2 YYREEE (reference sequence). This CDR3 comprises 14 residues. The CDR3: CASSLLAGEYTQYF. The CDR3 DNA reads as TGTGCCAGCAGCTTGCTAGCGGGGGAATATACGCAGTATTTT.

As DNA, the CDR3 is TGTGCCAGCAGCCGGACAGGGGGAGATACGCAGTATTTT. It codes for CASSRTGGDTQYF. The chain employs TRBV27 and TRBJ2-3; 10 bases align to TRBD1. This CDR3 region has 13 residues. Germline CDR1 is MNHEY and CDR2 is SMNVEV (reference sequence). The J segment lost 5 bases and the V segment lost 6 bases, leaving 2 bases of the junction unmatched.

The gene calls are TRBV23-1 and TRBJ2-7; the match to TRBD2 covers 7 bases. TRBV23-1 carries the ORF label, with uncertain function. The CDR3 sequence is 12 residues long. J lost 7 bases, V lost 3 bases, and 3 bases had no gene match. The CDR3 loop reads CASSHPRGEQYF. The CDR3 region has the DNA TGCGCCAGCAGTCACCCGCGGGGGGAGCAGTACTTC.

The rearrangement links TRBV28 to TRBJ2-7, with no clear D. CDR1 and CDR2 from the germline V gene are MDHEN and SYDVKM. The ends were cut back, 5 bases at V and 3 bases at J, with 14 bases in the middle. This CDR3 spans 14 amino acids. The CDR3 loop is CASSTPGRIYEQYF. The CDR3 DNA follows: TGTGCCAGCAGTACACCAGGACGGATCTACGAGCAGTACTTC.

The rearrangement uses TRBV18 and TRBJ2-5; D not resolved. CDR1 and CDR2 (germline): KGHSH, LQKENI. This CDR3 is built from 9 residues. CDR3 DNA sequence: TGTAAGCCCCAAGAGACCCAGTACTTC. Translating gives CKPQETQYF.

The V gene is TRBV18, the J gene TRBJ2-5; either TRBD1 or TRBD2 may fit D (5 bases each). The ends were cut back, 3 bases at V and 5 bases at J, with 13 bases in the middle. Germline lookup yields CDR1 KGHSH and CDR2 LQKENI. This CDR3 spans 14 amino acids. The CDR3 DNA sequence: TGTGCCAGCTCACCGGGTAAGGGACGGGAGACCCAGTACTTC. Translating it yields CASSPGKGRETQYF.

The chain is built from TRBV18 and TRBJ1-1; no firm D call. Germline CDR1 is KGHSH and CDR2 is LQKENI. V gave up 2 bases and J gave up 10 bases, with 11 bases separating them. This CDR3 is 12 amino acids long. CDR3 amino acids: CASSPTGDLAFF. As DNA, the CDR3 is TGTGCCAGCTCACCAACCGGGGATCTAGCTTTCTTT.

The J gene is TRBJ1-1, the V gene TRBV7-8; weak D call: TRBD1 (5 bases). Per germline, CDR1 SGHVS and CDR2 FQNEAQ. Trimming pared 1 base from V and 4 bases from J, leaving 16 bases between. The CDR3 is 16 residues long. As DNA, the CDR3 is TGTGCCAGCAGCTTAGGAGCAAGGAAGGGGAGCACTGAAGCTTTCTTT. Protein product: CASSLGARKGSTEAFF.

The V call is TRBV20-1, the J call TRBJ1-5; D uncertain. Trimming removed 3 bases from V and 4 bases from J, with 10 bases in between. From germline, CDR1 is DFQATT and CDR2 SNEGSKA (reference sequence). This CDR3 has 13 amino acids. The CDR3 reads CSASGEENQPQHF. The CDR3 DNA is TGCAGTGCTAGTGGGGAGGAGAATCAGCCCCAGCATTTT.

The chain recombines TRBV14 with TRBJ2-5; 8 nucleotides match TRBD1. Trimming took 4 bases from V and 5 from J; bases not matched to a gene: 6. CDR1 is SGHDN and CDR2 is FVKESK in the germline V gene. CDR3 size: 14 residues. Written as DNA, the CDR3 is TGTGCCAGCAGCCCGACAGGGGCTTGGGAGACCCAGTACTTC. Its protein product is CASSPTGAWETQYF.

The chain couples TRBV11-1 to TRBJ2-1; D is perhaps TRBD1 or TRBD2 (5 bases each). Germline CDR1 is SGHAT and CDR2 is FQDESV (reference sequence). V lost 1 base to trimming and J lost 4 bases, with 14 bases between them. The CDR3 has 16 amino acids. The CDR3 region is CASSLGVRDGYNEQFF. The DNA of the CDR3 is TGTGCCAGCAGCTTAGGGGTACGGGACGGATACAATGAGCAGTTCTTC. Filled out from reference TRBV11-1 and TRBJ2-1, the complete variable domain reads EAEVAQSPRYKITEKSQAVAFWCDPISGHATLYWYRQILGQGPELLVQFQDESVVDDSQLPKDRFSAERLKGVDSTLKIQPAELGDSAMYLCASSLGVRDGYNEQFFGPGTRLTVL.

CDR3 in DNA: TGTGCCAGTAGTAAGACAGGGACCGAGGGCTACACCTTC. Translation gives CASSKTGTEGYTF. The chain is built from TRBV19 and TRBJ1-2; 7 bases map to TRBD1. The CDR3 runs to 13 residues. Germline V CDR1 and CDR2: LNHDA, SQIVND (reference sequence). V lost 4 bases, J lost 8 bases, and 7 bases stayed unmatched.

This CDR3 is CASSLEVRRDMNTEAFF. DNA of the CDR3: TGTGCCAGCAGCCTTGAAGTAAGGCGGGATATGAACACTGAAGCTTTCTTT. This chain links TRBV12-1 with TRBJ1-1. TRBV12-1 is tagged as a pseudogene. This CDR3 has 17 amino acids.